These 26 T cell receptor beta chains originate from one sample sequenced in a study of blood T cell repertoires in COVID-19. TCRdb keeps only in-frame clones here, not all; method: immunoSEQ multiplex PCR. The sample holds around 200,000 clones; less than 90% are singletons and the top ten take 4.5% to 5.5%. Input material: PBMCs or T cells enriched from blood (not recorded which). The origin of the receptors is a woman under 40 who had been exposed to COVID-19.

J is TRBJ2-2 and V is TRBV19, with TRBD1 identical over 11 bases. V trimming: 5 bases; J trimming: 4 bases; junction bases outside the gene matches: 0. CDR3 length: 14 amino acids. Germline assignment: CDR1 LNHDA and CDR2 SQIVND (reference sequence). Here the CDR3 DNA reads TGTGCCAGTAGTGGGACAGGGGGCACCGGGGAGCTGTTTTTT. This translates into CASSGTGGTGELFF.

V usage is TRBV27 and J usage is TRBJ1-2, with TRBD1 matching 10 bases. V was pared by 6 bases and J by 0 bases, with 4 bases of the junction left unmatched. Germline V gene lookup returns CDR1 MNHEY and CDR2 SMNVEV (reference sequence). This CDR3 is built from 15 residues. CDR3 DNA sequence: TGTGCCAGCAGGGGACAGGGGCATTCTAACTATGGCTACACCTTC. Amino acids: CASRGQGHSNYGYTF.

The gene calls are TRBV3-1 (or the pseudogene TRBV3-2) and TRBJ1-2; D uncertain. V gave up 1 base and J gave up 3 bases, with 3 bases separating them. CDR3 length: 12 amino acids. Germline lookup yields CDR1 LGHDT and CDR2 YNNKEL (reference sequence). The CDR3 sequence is CASSQADYGYTF. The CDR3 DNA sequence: TGTGCCAGCAGCCAAGCGGACTATGGCTACACCTTC.

CDR3 DNA sequence: TGTGCCAGCAGCTCCCGGGGGGGAGGAGCGGACGAGCAGTACTTC. The encoded protein is CASSSRGGGADEQYF. The chain recombines TRBV7-6 with TRBJ2-7; the match to TRBD2 covers 8 bases. Per the germline V gene, CDR1 is SGHVS and CDR2 is FNYEAQ. The CDR3 is made up of 15 amino acids. Trimming took 4 bases from V and 5 from J; bases not matched to a gene: 10.

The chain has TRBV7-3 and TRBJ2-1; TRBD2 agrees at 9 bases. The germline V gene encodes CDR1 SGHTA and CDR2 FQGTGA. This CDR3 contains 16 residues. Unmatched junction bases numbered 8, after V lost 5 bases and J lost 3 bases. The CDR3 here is CASSPAGTSFYNEQFF. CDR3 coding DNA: TGTGCCAGCAGCCCAGCCGGGACTAGCTTCTACAATGAGCAGTTCTTC.

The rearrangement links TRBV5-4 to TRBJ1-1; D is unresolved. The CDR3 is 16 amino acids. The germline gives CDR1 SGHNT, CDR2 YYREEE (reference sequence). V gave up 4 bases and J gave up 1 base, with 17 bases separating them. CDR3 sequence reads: CASSPGPKSGNTEAFF. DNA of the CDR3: TGTGCCAGCAGCCCCGGTCCCAAATCGGGGAACACTGAAGCTTTCTTT.

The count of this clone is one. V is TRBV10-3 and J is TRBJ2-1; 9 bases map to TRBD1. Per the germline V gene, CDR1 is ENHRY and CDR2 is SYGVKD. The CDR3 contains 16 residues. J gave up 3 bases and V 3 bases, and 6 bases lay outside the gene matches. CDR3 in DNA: TGTGCCATCAGTGACTCCGGGACAGGGTACTACAATGAGCAGTTCTTC. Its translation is CAISDSGTGYYNEQFF.

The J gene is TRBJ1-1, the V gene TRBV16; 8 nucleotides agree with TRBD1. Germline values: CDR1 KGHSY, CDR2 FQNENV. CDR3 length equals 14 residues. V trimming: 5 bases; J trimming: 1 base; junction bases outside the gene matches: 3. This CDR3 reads CASSKGQANTEAFF. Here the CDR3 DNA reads TGTGCCAGCAGCAAGGGACAGGCGAACACTGAAGCTTTCTTT.

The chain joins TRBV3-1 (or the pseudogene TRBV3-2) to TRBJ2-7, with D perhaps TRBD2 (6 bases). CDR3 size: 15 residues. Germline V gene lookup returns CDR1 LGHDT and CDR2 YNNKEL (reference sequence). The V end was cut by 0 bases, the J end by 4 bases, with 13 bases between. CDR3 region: CASSQERGSTYEQYF. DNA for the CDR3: TGTGCCAGCAGCCAAGAACGGGGGTCCACGTACGAGCAGTACTTC.

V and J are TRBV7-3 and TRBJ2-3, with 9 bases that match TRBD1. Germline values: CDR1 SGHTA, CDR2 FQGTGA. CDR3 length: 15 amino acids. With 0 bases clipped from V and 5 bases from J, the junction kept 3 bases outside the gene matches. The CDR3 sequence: CASSLTGQGGDTQYF. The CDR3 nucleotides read TGTGCCAGCAGCTTAACGGGACAGGGCGGAGATACGCAGTATTTT.

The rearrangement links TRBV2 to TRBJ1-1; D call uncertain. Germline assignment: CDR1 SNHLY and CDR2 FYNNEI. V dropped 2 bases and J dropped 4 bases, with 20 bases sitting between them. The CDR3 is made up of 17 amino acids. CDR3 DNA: TGTGCCAGCAGTGAACGCTCTGGCCTCTTCAGTGGCACTGAAGCTTTCTTT. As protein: CASSERSGLFSGTEAFF.

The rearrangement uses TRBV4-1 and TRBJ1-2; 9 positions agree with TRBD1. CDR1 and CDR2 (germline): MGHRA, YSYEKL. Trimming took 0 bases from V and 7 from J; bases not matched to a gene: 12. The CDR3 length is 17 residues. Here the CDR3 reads CASSQDRIGQGTSGYTF. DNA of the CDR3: TGCGCCAGCAGCCAAGACAGGATAGGACAGGGGACGTCTGGCTACACCTTC.

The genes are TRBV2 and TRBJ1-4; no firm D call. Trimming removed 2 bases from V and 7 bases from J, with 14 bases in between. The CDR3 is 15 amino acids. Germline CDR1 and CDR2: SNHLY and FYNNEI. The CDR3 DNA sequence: TGTGCCAGCAGTGAATTCAAGAGGCTGGGTGAAAAACTGTTTTTT. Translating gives CASSEFKRLGEKLFF.

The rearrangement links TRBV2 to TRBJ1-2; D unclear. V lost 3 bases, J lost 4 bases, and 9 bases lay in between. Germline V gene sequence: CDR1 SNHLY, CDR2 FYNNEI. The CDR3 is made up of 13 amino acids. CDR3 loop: CASSDRSGYGYTF. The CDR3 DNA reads TGTGCCAGCAGTGACAGGTCTGGCTATGGCTACACCTTC.

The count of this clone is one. CDR3 amino acids: CATSREGPYGYTF. Here the CDR3 DNA reads TGTGCCACCAGCAGAGAGGGCCCCTATGGCTACACCTTC. This rearrangement joins TRBV15 to TRBJ1-2, with D unclear. This CDR3 is built from 13 residues. Germline V CDR1 and CDR2: LNHNV, YYDKDF (reference sequence). V was pared by 0 bases and J by 4 bases, with 6 bases between.

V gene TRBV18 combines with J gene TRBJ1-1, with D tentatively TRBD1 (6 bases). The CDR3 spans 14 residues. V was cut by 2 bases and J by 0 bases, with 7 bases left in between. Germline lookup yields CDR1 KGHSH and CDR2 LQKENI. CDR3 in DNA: TGTGCCAGCTCACCAGACAGGTTGAACACTGAAGCTTTCTTT. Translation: CASSPDRLNTEAFF.

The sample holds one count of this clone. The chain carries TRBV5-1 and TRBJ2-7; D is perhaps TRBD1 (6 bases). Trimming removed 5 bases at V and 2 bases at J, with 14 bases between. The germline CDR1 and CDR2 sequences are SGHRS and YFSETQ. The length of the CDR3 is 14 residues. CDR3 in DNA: TGCGCCAGCAGGGTGGGGGCAGCTGCCTACGAGCAGTACTTC. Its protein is CASRVGAAAYEQYF. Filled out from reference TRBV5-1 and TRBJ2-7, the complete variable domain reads KAGVTQTPRYLIKTRGQQVTLSCSPISGHRSVSWYQQTPGQGLQFLFEYFSETQRNKGNFPGRFSGRQFSNSRSEMNVSTLELGDSALYLCASRVGAAAYEQYFGPGTRLTVT.

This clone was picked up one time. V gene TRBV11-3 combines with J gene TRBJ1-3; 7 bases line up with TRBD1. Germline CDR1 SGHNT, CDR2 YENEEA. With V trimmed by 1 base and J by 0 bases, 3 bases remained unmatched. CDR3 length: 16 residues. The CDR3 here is CASSLAGTVSGNTIYF. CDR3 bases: TGTGCCAGCAGCTTAGCCGGGACAGTCTCTGGAAACACCATATATTTT.

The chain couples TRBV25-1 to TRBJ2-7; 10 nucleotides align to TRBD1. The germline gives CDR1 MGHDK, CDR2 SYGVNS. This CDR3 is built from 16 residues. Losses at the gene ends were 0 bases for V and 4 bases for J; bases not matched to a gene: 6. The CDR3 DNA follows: TGTGCCAGCAGTGAATATCCCGGGACAGGGGAATACGAGCAGTACTTC. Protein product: CASSEYPGTGEYEQYF.

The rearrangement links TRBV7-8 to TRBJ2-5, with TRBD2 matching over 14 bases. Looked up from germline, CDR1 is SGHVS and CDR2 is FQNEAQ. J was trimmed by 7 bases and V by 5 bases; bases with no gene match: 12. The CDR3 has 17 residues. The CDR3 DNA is TGTGCCAGCAGCCCTGGGACTAGCGGGAGCAACACAAGGACCCAGTACTTC. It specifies CASSPGTSGSNTRTQYF.

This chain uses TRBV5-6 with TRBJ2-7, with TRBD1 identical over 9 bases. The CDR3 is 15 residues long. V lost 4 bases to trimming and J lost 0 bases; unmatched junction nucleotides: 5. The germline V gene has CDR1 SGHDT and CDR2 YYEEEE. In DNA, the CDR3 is TGTGCCAGCAGCCGGAGGGACAGGGACTCCTACGAGCAGTACTTC. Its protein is CASSRRDRDSYEQYF. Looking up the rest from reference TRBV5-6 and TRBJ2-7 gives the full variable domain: DAGVTQSPTHLIKTRGQQVTLRCSPKSGHDTVSWYQQALGQGPQFIFQYYEEEERQRGNFPDRFSGHQFPNYSSELNVNALLLGDSALYLCASSRRDRDSYEQYFGPGTRLTVT.

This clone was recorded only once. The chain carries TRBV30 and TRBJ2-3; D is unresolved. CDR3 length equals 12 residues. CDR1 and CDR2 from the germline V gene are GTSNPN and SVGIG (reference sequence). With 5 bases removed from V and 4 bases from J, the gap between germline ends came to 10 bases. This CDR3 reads CAWGPIADTQYF. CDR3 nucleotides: TGTGCCTGGGGTCCTATCGCAGATACGCAGTATTTT.

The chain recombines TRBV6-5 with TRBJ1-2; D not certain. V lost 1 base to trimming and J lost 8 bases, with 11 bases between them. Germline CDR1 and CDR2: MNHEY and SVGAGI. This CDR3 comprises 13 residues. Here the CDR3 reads CASSYLGLDGYTF. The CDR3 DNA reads TGTGCCAGCAGTTACTTGGGCCTCGACGGCTACACCTTC.

The CDR3 sequence: CASSSLTGVGTDTQYF. The CDR3 coding sequence is TGTGCCAGCAGCTCCCTGACAGGGGTGGGAACAGATACGCAGTATTTT. The chain couples TRBV7-6 to TRBJ2-3; 8 bases match TRBD1. The CDR3 is 16 residues long. From germline, CDR1 is SGHVS and CDR2 FNYEAQ. The V segment lost 4 bases and the J segment 3 bases; nucleotides outside the gene matches: 9.

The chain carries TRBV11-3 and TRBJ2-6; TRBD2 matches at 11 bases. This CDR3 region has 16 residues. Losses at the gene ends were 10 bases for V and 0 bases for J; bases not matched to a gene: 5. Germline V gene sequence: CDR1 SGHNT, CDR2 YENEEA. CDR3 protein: CATRLAGYSGANVLTF. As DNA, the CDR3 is TGTGCCACAAGACTAGCGGGGTACTCTGGGGCCAACGTCCTGACTTTC.

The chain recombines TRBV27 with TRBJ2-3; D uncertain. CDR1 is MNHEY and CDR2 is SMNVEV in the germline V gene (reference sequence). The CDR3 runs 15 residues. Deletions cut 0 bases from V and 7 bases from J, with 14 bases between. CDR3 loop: CASSLSGVTTNTQYF. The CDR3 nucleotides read TGTGCCAGCAGTTTATCCGGTGTCACCACCAATACGCAGTATTTT.